The sample holds one count of the clone carrying this T cell receptor (beta chain). Antigen specificity is unknown. The sample comes from a study of follicular helper T cells after annual influenza vaccination. General study results and limits: Successive annual vaccinations recalled a recurrent oligoclonal ICOS+CD38+ cTfh response with influenza-specific clonotypes.

TCRdb's copy holds only in-frame clones and misses some; the assay was immunoSEQ multiplex PCR. Here the sample spans roughly 4,200 clones, about four fifths being singletons. Time point indicated: 2015-2016 season, 7 days after influenza vaccination. Non-naive CD4+CXCR5+PD-1+ cTfh were sorted into ICOS+CD38+ and ICOS-CD38- fractions. This material consisted of CXCR5+ CD38- circulating T follicular helper cells from blood, taken 7 days after influenza vaccination. Subset of the sample: circulating Tfh, non-naive CD4+CXCR5+PD-1+ (ICOS+CD38+ or ICOS-CD38-). The sequence came from an adult who received the influenza vaccine.

The CDR3, as DNA: TGTGCCAGCAGACAAAGCGGGAGTGGCTACAATGAGCAGTTCTTC. Translating gives CASRQSGSGYNEQFF. The chain combines TRBV6-5 with TRBJ2-1; 8 positions agree with TRBD2. Germline CDR1 reads MNHEY; CDR2 reads SVGAGI. Trimming cost V 6 bases and J 3 bases; bases outside gene matches: 7. This CDR3 comprises 15 residues.